This section outlines one TCR beta chain sequence together with its context. Its antigen is currently unknown. These data originate in a study of healthy donors' naive CD4 and CD8 T cells. Starting from about 470 ng of total RNA, TCR libraries were made with linear amplification. Using its own MiXCR run on the reads, TCRdb lists one record per CDR3 protein. The data show about 180,000 distinct CDR3 sequences, with 65% to 80% seen just once and roughly 2.4% held by the top ten. Study outcomes and limitations: Alpha and beta chains were sequenced in bulk without pairing.

This CDR3 is 18 amino acids long. Germline assignment: CDR1 MNHEY and CDR2 SVGEGT. V trimming: 7 bases; J trimming: 0 bases; junction bases outside the gene matches: 12. The TCR originated in a pool of human donors in good health; the sample pools cells from several healthy donors. The V and J genes are TRBV6-2 or TRBV6-3 and TRBJ2-7; 13 bases fit TRBD2. The specimen sequenced was naive CD4+ and CD8+ T cells sorted from blood, pooled from several donors. CDR3 in amino acids: CASTPLGTSGIPSYEQYF. The CDR3 coding sequence is TGTGCCAGCACCCCTCTAGGGACTAGCGGGATTCCCTCCTACGAGCAGTACTTC.